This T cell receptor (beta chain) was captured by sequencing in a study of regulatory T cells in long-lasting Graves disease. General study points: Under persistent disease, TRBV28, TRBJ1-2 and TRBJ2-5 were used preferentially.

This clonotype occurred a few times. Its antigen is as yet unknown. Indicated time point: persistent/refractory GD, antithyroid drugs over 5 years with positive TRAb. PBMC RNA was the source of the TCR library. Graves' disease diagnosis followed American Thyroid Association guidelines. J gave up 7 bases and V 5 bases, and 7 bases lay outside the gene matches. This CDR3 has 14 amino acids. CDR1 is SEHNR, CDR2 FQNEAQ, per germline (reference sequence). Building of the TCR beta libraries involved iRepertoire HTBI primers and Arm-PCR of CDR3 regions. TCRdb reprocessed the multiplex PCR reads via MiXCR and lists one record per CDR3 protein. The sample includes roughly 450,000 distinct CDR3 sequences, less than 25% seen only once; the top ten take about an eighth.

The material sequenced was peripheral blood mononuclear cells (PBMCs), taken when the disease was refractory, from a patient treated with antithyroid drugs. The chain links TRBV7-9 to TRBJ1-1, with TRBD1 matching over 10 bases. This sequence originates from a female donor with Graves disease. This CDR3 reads CASSNQGQGIEAFF. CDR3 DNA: TGTGCCAGCAGCAACCAGGGACAGGGGATTGAAGCTTTCTTT.